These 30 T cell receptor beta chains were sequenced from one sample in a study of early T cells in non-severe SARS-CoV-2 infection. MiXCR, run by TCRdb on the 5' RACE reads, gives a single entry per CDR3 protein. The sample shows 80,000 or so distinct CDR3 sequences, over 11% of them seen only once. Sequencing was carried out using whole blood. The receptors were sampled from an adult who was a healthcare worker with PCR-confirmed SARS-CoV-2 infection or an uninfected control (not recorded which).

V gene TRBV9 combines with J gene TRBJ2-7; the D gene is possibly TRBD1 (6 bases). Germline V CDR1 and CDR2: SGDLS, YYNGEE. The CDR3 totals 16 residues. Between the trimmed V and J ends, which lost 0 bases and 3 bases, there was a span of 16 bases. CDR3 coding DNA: TGTGCCAGCAGCGTAGAGGCAGGGGCCCTATTCTACGAGCAGTACTTC. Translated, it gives CASSVEAGALFYEQYF.

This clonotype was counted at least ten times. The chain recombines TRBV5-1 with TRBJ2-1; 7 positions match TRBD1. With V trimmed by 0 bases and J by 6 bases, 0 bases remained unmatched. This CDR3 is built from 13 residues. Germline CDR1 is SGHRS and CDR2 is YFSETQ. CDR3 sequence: CASSLGQGNEQFF. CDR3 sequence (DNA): TGCGCCAGCAGCTTGGGACAGGGCAATGAGCAGTTCTTC.

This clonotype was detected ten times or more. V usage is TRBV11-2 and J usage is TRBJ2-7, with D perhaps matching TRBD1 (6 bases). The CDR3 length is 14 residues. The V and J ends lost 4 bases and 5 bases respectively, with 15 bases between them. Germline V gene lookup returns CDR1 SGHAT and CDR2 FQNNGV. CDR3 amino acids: CASSSQTGLHEQYF. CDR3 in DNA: TGTGCCAGCAGCTCTCAGACAGGTCTCCACGAGCAGTACTTC.

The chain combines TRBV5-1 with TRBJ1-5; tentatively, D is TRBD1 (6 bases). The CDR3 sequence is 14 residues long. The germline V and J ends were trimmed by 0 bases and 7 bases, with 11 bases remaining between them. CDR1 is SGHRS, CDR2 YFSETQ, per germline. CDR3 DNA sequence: TGCGCCAGCAGCTTGGCCGAGGGGGTACAGCCCCAGCATTTT. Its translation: CASSLAEGVQPQHF. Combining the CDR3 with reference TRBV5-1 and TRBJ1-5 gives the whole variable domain KAGVTQTPRYLIKTRGQQVTLSCSPISGHRSVSWYQQTPGQGLQFLFEYFSETQRNKGNFPGRFSGRQFSNSRSEMNVSTLELGDSALYLCASSLAEGVQPQHFGDGTRLSIL.

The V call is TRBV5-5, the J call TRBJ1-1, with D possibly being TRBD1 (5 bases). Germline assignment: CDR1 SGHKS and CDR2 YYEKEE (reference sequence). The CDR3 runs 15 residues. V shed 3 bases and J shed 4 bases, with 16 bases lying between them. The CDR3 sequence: CASSSAVTRGTEAFF. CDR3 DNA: TGTGCCAGCAGCTCGGCGGTGACGAGGGGCACTGAAGCTTTCTTT. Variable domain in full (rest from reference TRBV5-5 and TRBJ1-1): DAGVTQSPTHLIKTRGQQVTLRCSPISGHKSVSWYQQVLGQGPQFIFQYYEKEERGRGNFPDRFSARQFPNYSSELNVNALLLGDSALYLCASSSAVTRGTEAFFGQGTRLTVV.

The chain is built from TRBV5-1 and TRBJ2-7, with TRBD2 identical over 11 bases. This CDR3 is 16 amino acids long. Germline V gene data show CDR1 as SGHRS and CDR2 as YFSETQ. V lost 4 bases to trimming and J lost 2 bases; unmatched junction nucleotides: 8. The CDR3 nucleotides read TGCGCCAGCAGCCCAAAGGGACTAGCGGCCCCCTACGAGCAGTACTTC. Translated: CASSPKGLAAPYEQYF.

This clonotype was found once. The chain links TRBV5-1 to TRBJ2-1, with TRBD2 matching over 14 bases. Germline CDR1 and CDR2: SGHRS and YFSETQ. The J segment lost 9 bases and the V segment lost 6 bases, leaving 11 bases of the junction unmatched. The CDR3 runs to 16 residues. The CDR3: CASTFTGTSGRSEQFF. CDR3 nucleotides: TGCGCCAGCACCTTCACCGGGACTAGCGGGAGAAGTGAGCAGTTCTTC.

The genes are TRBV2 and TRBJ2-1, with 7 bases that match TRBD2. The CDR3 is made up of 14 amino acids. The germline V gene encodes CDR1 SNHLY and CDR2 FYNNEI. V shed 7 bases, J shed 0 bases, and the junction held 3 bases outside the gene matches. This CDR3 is CASKRDPSYNEQFF. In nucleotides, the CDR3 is TGTGCCAGCAAGCGGGACCCCTCCTACAATGAGCAGTTCTTC.

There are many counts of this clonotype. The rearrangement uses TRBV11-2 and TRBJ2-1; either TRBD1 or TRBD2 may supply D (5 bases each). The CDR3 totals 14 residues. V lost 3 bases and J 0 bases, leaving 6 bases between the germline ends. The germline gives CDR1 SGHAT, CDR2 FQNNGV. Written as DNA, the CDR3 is TGTGCCAGCAGCTTTGGGGGCTCCTACAATGAGCAGTTCTTC. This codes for CASSFGGSYNEQFF. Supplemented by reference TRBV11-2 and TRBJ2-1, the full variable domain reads EAGVAQSPRYKIIEKRQSVAFWCNPISGHATLYWYQQILGQGPKLLIQFQNNGVVDDSQLPKDRFSAERLKGVDSTLKIQPAKLEDSAVYLCASSFGGSYNEQFFGPGTRLTVL.

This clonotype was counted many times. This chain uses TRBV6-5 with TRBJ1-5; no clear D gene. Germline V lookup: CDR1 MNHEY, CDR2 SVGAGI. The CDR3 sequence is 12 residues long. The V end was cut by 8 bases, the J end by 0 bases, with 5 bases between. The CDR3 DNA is TGTGCCAGCGGCGGTAGCAATCAGCCCCAGCATTTT. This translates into CASGGSNQPQHF.

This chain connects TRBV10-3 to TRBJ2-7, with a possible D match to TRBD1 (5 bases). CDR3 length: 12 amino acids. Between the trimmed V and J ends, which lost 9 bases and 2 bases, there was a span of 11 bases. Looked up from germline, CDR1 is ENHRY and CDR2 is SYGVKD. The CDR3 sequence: CAIRSGTYEQYF. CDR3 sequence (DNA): TGTGCCATTCGCTCAGGGACCTACGAGCAGTACTTC.

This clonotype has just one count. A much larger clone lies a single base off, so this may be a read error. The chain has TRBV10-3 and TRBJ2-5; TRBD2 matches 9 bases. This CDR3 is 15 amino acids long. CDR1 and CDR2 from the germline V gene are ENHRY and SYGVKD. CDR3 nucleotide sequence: TGTCCCATCAGTGTGGCGCGGGAGGGTCCAGAGACCCAGTACTTC. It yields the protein CPISVAREGPETQYF.

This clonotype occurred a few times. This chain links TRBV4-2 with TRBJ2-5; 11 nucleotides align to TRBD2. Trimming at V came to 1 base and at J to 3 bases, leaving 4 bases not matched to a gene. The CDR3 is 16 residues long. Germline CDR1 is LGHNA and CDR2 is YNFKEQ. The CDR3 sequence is CASSQVAGGEEETQYF. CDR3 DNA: TGTGCCAGCAGCCAAGTAGCGGGAGGGGAGGAAGAGACCCAGTACTTC.

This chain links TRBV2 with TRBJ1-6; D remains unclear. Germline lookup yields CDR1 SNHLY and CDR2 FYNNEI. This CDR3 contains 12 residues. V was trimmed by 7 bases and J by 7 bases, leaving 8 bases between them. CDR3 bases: TGTGCCAGCACCTCTCCCAATTCACCCCTCCACTTT. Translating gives CASTSPNSPLHF.

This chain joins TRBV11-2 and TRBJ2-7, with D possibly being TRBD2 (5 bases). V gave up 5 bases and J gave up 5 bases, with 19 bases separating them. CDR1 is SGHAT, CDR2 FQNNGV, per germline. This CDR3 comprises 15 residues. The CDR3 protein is CASSPINGRTDEQYF. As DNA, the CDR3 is TGTGCCAGCAGCCCCATTAATGGCAGGACTGACGAGCAGTACTTC.

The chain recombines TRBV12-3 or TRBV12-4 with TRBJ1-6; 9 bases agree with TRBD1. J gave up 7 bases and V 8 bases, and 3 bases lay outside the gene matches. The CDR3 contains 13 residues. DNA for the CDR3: TGTGCCAGCCAGGGACAGGGAAATTCACCCCTCCACTTT. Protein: CASQGQGNSPLHF.

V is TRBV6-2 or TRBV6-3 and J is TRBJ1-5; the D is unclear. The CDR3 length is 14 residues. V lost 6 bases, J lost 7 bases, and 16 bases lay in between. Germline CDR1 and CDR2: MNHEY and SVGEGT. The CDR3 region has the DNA TGTGCCAGCAGAACCTATCCCCTGGGCCAGCCCCAGCATTTT. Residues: CASRTYPLGQPQHF.

CDR3 sequence (DNA): TGCAGCGCCCGAGCGGGGCAAAACATTCAGTACTTC. Translated: CSARAGQNIQYF. The chain couples TRBV29-1 to TRBJ2-4; 7 nucleotides align to TRBD2. V shed 7 bases and J 5 bases; nucleotides not matched to a gene: 5. CDR3 size: 12 residues. In germline, CDR1 is SQVTM, CDR2 ANQGSEA.

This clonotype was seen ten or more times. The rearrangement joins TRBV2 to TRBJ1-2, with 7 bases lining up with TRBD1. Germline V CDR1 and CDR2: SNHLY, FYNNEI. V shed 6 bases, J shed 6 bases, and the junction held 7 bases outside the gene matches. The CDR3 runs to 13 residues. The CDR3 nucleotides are TGTGCCAGCAGCCTAGGGGGCAGGGATGGCTACACCTTC. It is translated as CASSLGGRDGYTF.

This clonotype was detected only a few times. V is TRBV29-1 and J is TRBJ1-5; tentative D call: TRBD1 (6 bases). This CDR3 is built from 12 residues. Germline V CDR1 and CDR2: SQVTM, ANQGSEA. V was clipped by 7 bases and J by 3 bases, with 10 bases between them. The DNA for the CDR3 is TGCAGCGCCTCAGGGGCCAATCAGCCCCAGCATTTT. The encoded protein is CSASGANQPQHF.

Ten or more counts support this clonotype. The CDR3 sequence: CASSPGTFTDTQYF. The CDR3 DNA reads TGTGCCAGCAGCCCAGGGACTTTCACAGATACGCAGTATTTT. This chain joins TRBV5-4 and TRBJ2-3; TRBD2 is a possible D gene (6 bases). Germline CDR1 SGHNT, CDR2 YYREEE (reference sequence). Trimming removed 4 bases from V and 2 bases from J, with 11 bases in between. The CDR3 length is 14 residues.

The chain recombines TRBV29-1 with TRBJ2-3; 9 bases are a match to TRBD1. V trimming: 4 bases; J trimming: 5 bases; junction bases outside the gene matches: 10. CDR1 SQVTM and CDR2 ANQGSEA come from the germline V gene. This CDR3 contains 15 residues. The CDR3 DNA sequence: TGCAGCGTTGCTGGGACAGGGAACGTGGTAGATACGCAGTATTTT. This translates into CSVAGTGNVVDTQYF.

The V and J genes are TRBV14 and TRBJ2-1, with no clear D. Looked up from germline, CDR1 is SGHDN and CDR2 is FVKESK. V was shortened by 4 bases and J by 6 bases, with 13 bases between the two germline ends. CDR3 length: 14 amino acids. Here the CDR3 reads CASSRGGVVNEQFF. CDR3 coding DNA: TGTGCCAGCAGCCGAGGCGGAGTCGTCAATGAGCAGTTCTTC.

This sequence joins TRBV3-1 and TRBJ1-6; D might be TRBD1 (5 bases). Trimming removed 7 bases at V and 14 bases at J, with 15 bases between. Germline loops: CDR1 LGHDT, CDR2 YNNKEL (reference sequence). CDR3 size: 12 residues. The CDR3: CASTQRGSSLHF. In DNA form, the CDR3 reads TGTGCCAGCACCCAGCGGGGGAGTTCCCTCCACTTT.

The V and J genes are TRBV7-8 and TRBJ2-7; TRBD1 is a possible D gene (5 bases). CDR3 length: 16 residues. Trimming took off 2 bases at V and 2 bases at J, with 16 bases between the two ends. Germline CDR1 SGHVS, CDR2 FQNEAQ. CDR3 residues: CASSLTGAQTTYEQYF. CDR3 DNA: TGTGCCAGCAGCTTAACAGGTGCGCAAACCACCTACGAGCAGTACTTC.

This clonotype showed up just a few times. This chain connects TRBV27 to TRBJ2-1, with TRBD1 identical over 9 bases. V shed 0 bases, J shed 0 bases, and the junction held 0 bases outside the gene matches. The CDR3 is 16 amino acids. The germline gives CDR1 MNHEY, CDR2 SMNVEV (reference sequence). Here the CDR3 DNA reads TGTGCCAGCAGTTTATCGGGACAGGGCTCCTACAATGAGCAGTTCTTC. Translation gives CASSLSGQGSYNEQFF.

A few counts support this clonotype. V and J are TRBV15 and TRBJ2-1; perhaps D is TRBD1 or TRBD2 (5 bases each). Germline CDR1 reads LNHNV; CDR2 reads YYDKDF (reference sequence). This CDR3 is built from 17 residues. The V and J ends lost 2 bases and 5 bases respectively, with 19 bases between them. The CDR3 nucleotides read TGTGCCACCAGCAGAACCCAGGAGCTCGTGGGGGACAATGAGCAGTTCTTC. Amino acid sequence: CATSRTQELVGDNEQFF.

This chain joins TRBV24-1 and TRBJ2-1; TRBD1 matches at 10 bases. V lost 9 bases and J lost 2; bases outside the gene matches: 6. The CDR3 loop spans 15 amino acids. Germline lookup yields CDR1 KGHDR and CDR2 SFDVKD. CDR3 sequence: CATSSDRGPYNEQFF. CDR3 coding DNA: TGTGCCACCTCCTCCGACAGGGGGCCCTACAATGAGCAGTTCTTC.

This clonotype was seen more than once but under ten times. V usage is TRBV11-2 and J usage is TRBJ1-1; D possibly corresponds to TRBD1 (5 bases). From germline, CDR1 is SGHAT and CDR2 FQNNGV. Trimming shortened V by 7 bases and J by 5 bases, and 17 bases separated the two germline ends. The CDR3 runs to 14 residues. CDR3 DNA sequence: TGTGCCAGCACCCCGGGGGTGAGAGGGACTGAAGCTTTCTTT. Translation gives CASTPGVRGTEAFF. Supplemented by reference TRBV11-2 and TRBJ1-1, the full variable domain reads EAGVAQSPRYKIIEKRQSVAFWCNPISGHATLYWYQQILGQGPKLLIQFQNNGVVDDSQLPKDRFSAERLKGVDSTLKIQPAKLEDSAVYLCASTPGVRGTEAFFGQGTRLTVV.

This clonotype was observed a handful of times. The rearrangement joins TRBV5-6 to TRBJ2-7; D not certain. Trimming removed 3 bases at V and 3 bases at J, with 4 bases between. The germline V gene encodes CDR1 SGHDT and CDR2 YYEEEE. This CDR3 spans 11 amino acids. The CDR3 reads CASSSIYEQYF. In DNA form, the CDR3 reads TGTGCCAGCAGCTCAATCTACGAGCAGTACTTC.